What follows are 9 T cell receptor beta chains derived from one specimen sequenced in a study of blood T cell repertoires in COVID-19. The data were produced by immunoSEQ multiplex PCR, yet TCRdb's version contains in-frame clones alone and is incomplete. The data hold 400,000 to 550,000 clones, with approximately 90% observed a single time. Sequencing used peripheral blood. These receptors were collected from a woman in her 30s with acute or convalescent COVID-19.

The DNA of the CDR3 is TGTGCCAGCAGCTTATGGCCCTCAAGTATTTACGAGCAGTACTTC. It specifies CASSLWPSSIYEQYF. The chain recombines TRBV7-3 with TRBJ2-7, with unresolved D. V dropped 2 bases and J dropped 4 bases, with 15 bases sitting between them. CDR1 and CDR2 from the germline V gene are SGHTA and FQGTGA. The CDR3 sequence is 15 residues long.

This clone was detected once. The chain combines TRBV5-1 with TRBJ2-7; D may be TRBD2 (6 bases). CDR3 length: 15 amino acids. V lost 4 bases and J lost 7, with 21 bases in between. CDR1 is SGHRS, CDR2 YFSETQ, per germline. The CDR3 protein is CASSGRQGGSQEQYF. The CDR3 DNA reads TGCGCCAGCAGCGGTCGGCAGGGAGGTTCTCAAGAGCAGTACTTC.

The V and J genes are TRBV3-1 (or the pseudogene TRBV3-2) and TRBJ2-5, with TRBD2 matching over 9 bases. The CDR3 spans 16 residues. Germline CDR1 is LGHDT and CDR2 is YNNKEL (reference sequence). V was clipped by 0 bases and J by 5 bases; unmatched bases: 7. CDR3 protein: CASSQETAGGLETQYF. In DNA form, the CDR3 reads TGTGCCAGCAGCCAAGAAACAGCGGGGGGCCTCGAGACCCAGTACTTC.

V gene TRBV7-8 combines with J gene TRBJ1-2; 7 bases are shared with TRBD1. From germline, CDR1 is SGHVS and CDR2 FQNEAQ. V trimming: 4 bases; J trimming: 2 bases; junction bases outside the gene matches: 13. The CDR3 has 17 residues. CDR3 in amino acids: CASSSLLQGQPNYGYTF. The CDR3 DNA reads TGTGCCAGCAGCTCCTTACTTCAGGGACAGCCAAACTATGGCTACACCTTC.

This chain joins TRBV2 and TRBJ2-7; D may be TRBD1 (5 bases). CDR3 length: 14 amino acids. The V end was cut by 3 bases, the J end by 5 bases, with 14 bases between. Germline values: CDR1 SNHLY, CDR2 FYNNEI. The CDR3 loop is CASSDARGLNEQYF. The CDR3 bases are TGTGCCAGCAGTGATGCAAGGGGCCTTAACGAGCAGTACTTC.

The chain recombines TRBV9 with TRBJ1-5; 8 nucleotides agree with TRBD1. The germline V gene encodes CDR1 SGDLS and CDR2 YYNGEE. V gave up 4 bases and J gave up 7 bases; unmatched junction bases: 7. The CDR3 extends over 14 amino acids. This CDR3 is CASSQGQAFQPQHF. CDR3 coding DNA: TGTGCCAGCAGCCAGGGACAGGCATTCCAGCCCCAGCATTTT.

This clone occurred once. The chain has TRBV3-1 (or the pseudogene TRBV3-2) and TRBJ2-7; 13 bases line up with TRBD2. V lost 1 base to trimming and J lost 6 bases; unmatched junction nucleotides: 6. Germline V gene data show CDR1 as LGHDT and CDR2 as YNNKEL (reference sequence). The CDR3 loop spans 16 amino acids. CDR3: CASSQGGTSGAGEQYF. The CDR3 DNA reads as TGTGCCAGCAGCCAAGGAGGGACTAGCGGGGCAGGCGAGCAGTACTTC.

The chain links TRBV3-1 (or the pseudogene TRBV3-2) to TRBJ2-5; 13 nucleotides match TRBD2. The CDR3 covers 16 residues. The J segment lost 2 bases and the V segment lost 5 bases, leaving 5 bases of the junction unmatched. Per germline, CDR1 LGHDT and CDR2 YNNKEL (reference sequence). The CDR3 DNA sequence: TGTGCCAGCAGCTACCGGACTAGCGGGGGACAAGAGACCCAGTACTTC. Its translation: CASSYRTSGGQETQYF.

The rearrangement links TRBV27 to TRBJ2-1; D remains ambiguous. This CDR3 is built from 15 residues. Germline CDR1 reads MNHEY; CDR2 reads SMNVEV (reference sequence). Trimming took off 3 bases at V and 2 bases at J, with 11 bases between the two ends. The CDR3 DNA reads as TGTGCCAGCAGTTTGTGGGCCTTCCCCTACAATGAGCAGTTCTTC. Amino acids: CASSLWAFPYNEQFF.